This T cell receptor beta chain was captured by sequencing in a study of radiotherapy plus CTLA-4 blockade in lung cancer. Background on the study: Patients showed objective responses in under 20% of cases and disease control in roughly 31%. Findings and limits, study-wide: Strongest reported response predictors: early blood clone changes and post-radiation interferon-beta. TCR clones from tumors expanded in blood after radiotherapy plus ipilimumab.

Of note for this clone: Its target is not known.

The CDR3 contains 15 residues. Germline V lookup: CDR1 MNHEY, CDR2 SVGAGI. Losses at the gene ends were 4 bases for V and 8 bases for J; bases not matched to a gene: 12. The assay was immunoSEQ multiplex PCR, and TCRdb's table has in-frame clones only and misses some. In the table there are around 56,000 clones, around 85% of which are singletons. The source was peripheral blood, collected from a patient treated with radiotherapy plus ipilimumab. The chain uses TRBV6-5 and TRBJ1-2, with TRBD1 matching 8 bases. The TCR was taken from a human donor with non-small cell lung cancer who had a complete response to radiotherapy plus ipilimumab. In DNA form, the CDR3 reads TGTGCCAGCAGTTTCATCCGACAGGGGCAAAGGGGCTACACCTTC. It specifies CASSFIRQGQRGYTF.